This TCR beta chain was recorded in a study of blood T cell repertoires in COVID-19. Across the whole study: Acute and convalescent COVID-19 specimens originated in the United States, Italy and Spain. Nucleic acid was either cDNA or gDNA, and it came from T cells, B-cell-depleted T cells, or PBMCs.

In the source study's methods: Using reference gene primer amplification, nucleated cell counts were estimated. TCRdb's table, derived via immunoSEQ multiplex PCR, lists solely in-frame clones and lacks some. V, J and clone size reflect that table, while D and trimming were determined from the DNA. This sample yields under 250,000 clones, of which over 75% are seen a single time; approximately 8% belongs to the top ten. V dropped 5 bases and J dropped 9; count of bases not matched to a gene: 3. This CDR3 spans 12 amino acids. Looked up from germline, CDR1 is MNHNY and CDR2 is SVGAGI (reference sequence). This clone was picked up a small number of times.

This chain links TRBV6-6 with TRBJ1-5, with TRBD1 matching 8 bases. The sequenced sample consisted of peripheral blood. The receptor was isolated from a woman of 80 years or more with acute or convalescent COVID-19. CDR3: CASSTGTGPQHF. The CDR3 DNA reads as TGTGCCAGCAGTACTGGGACAGGGCCCCAGCATTTT.